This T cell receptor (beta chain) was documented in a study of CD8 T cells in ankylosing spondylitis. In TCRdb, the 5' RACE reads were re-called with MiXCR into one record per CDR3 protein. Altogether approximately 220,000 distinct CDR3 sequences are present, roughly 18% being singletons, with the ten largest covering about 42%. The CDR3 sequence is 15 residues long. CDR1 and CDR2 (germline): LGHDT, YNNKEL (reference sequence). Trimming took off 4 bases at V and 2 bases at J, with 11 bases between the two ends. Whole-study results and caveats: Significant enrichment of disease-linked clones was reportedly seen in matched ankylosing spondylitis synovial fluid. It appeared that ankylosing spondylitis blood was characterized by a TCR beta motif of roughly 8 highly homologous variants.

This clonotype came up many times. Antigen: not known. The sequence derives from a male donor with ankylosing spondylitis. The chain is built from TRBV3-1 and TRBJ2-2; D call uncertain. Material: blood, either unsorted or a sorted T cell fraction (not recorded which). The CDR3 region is CASSPLGPNTGELFF. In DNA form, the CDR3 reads TGTGCCAGCAGCCCCCTTGGGCCTAACACCGGGGAGCTGTTTTTT. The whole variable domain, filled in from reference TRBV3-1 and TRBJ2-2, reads DTAVSQTPKYLVTQMGNDKSIKCEQNLGHDTMYWYKQDSKKFLKIMFSYNNKELIINETVPNRFSPKSPDKAHLNLHINSLELGDSAVYFCASSPLGPNTGELFFGEGSRLTVL.